Reported below is one TCR beta chain. Blood sampling took place at baseline, cycle 4 day 1, and cycle 7 day 1. This entry comes from a study of OX40 agonist ivuxolimab in advanced cancers. Study in general: The patients got ivuxolimab, which is an agonistic anti-OX40 (CD134) antibody.

Germline assignment: CDR1 MGHRA and CDR2 YSYEKL. This CDR3 has 13 residues. With 1 base removed from V and 12 bases from J, the gap between germline ends came to 13 bases. TCRdb's table, derived via immunoSEQ multiplex PCR, lists solely in-frame clones and lacks some. The data contain about 19,000 clones, 79% of them seen just once; the ten biggest clones take up 33%. This TCR was sampled from an adult with an advanced solid tumor such as melanoma, head and neck, liver or kidney cancer. The V call is TRBV4-1, the J call TRBJ2-1; tentative D call: TRBD2 (5 bases). The sequences come from CD4+ or CD8+ T cells sorted from blood, collected in a trial of the OX40 agonist ivuxolimab. The CDR3 sequence is CASSQGGDRSQFF. Here the CDR3 DNA reads TGCGCCAGCAGCCAAGGGGGAGACCGCTCGCAGTTCTTC.